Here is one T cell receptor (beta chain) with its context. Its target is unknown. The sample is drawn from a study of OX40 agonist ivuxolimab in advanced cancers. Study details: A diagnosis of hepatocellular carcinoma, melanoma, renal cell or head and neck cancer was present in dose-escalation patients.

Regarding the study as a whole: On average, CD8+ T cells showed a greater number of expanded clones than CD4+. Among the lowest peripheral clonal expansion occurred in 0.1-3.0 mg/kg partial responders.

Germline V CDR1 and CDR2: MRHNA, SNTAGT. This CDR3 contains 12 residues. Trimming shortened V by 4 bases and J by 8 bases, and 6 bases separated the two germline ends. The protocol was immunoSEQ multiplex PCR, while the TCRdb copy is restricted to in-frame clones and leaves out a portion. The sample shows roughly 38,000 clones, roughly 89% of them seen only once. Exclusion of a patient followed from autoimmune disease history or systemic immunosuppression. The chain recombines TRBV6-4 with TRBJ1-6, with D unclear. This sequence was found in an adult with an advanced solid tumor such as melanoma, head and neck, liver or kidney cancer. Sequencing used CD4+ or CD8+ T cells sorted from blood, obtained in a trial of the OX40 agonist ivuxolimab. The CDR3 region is CASSGEDSPLHF. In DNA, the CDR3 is TGTGCCAGCAGTGGTGAGGATTCACCCCTCCACTTT.